A single TCR beta chain is shown here with its context. This specimen belongs to a study of blood T cell repertoires in COVID-19. This CDR3 has 11 residues. V was pared by 1 base and J by 7 bases, with 4 bases between. CDR1 and CDR2 from the germline V gene are LGHDT and YNNKEL (reference sequence). Assay: immunoSEQ multiplex PCR; the TCRdb copy retains only in-frame clones and omits some. The sample gives around 150,000 clones, 80% to 85% of which show up once; under 15% is in the top ten. Sequencing was carried out using PBMCs or T cells enriched from blood (not recorded which). This TCR was sampled from a woman in her sixties or seventies who had recovered from COVID-19. The chain combines TRBV3-1 (or the pseudogene TRBV3-2) with TRBJ1-2; D gene unclear. The CDR3 DNA reads as TGTGCCAGCAGCCAAGGAGTTGGCTACACCTTC. Translated, it gives CASSQGVGYTF.